This record concerns one T cell receptor beta chain sequence. What it recognizes is unknown. This sample was included in a study of Graves' ophthalmopathy and Graves' hyperthyroidism. Amplification of the TCR beta CDR3 regions used RNA transcripts (as template). Second-round multiplex PCR came after a first-round RT-PCR that employed HTBI primers. MiXCR was run by TCRdb on the multiplex PCR reads, yielding one entry per CDR3 protein. The repertoire has approximately 540,000 distinct CDR3 sequences, less than 45% of them found once; the top ten carry about 4.2%. Study-level results: A 13-signature model separated ophthalmopathy from stable hyperthyroidism, reaching 85% to 90% sensitivity and almost 82% specificity cross-validated. Blood also contained most of the expanded thyroid clonotypes above 0.001 frequency.

The germline gives CDR1 DFQATT, CDR2 SNEGSKA (reference sequence). The ends were cut back, 4 bases at V and 3 bases at J, with 9 bases in the middle. The CDR3 has 13 amino acids. The study recruited hyperthyroidism patients aged 18 to 65 who were newly diagnosed, under 2 months' duration. V usage is TRBV20-1 and J usage is TRBJ2-2, with D possibly TRBD2 on 6 matching bases. The sample taken for sequencing was peripheral blood or thyroid tissue (not recorded which). The sequence derives from an adult man with Graves' hyperthyroidism. CDR3: CSATGLDTGELFF. The CDR3 bases are TGCAGTGCTACGGGACTGGACACCGGGGAGCTGTTTTTT.